This T cell receptor beta chain was sequenced in a study of Graves' ophthalmopathy and Graves' hyperthyroidism. Whole-study results and caveats: The model's ophthalmopathy progression predictions had approximately 71% sensitivity and just under 75% specificity. Most thyroid-expanded clonotypes exceeding 0.001 frequency were also found in blood.

Calling hyperthyroidism stable required that no ophthalmopathy show up within 18 months of follow-up. Patients were excluded if they had other autoimmune diseases or uncontrolled infections, and likewise if pregnancy or lactation applied. This clonotype was picked up many times. Its antigen is unidentified. The junction does not match germline at one end; this may be a read error. RNA transcripts were the source from which TCR beta CDR3 regions were amplified. A first-round RT-PCR used HTBI primers, followed by a second-round multiplex PCR. One entry per CDR3 protein, called by TCRdb with MiXCR from the multiplex PCR reads. Of hundreds of thousands of distinct CDR3 sequences in the sample, approximately 22% were seen once. The germline CDR1 and CDR2 sequences are DFQATT and SNEGSKA (reference sequence). The CDR3 has 13 residues.

The chain carries TRBV20-1 and TRBJ2-7, with TRBD1 identical over 8 bases. Material for sequencing was peripheral blood. The clonotype was recovered from a woman aged 18-29 years with stable Graves' hyperthyroidism. Some clones in this sample may be carry-over from other donors' samples. As DNA, the CDR3 is TGCAGTGCTGAAGACAGGGGTTCCTCCGAGCAGTACTTC. Its protein product is CSAEDRGSSEQYF.